The 18 T cell receptor beta chains in this list originate from one sample, sequenced in a study of T cell changes during pregnancy in multiple sclerosis (dated by TCRdb to the late 2010s). The library was produced with the immunoSEQ multiplex PCR assay. The clones in this table, taken by TCRdb from immuneACCESS, are in-frame only. Not every clone is retained; where verified, under half of the shortfall comes from an unresolved V gene, and the cause of the rest is unknown. This sample comprises about 68,000 clones, approximately 90% of them detected only once. 1.4% to 1.5% of the sample rests with the top ten. The specimen was peripheral blood, collected in the third trimester of pregnancy. These receptors were collected from a female donor with multiple sclerosis, enrolled in a pregnancy study.

The V call is TRBV7-9, the J call TRBJ2-3, with 7 bases that match TRBD1. The CDR3 spans 14 residues. With V trimmed by 5 bases and J by 1 base, 3 bases remained unmatched. Germline V lookup: CDR1 SEHNR, CDR2 FQNEAQ (reference sequence). CDR3 residues: CASSLGQGTDTQYF. In DNA form, the CDR3 reads TGTGCCAGCAGCCTAGGACAGGGCACAGATACGCAGTATTTT. Based on the CDR3 plus reference TRBV7-9 and TRBJ2-3, the full variable domain is DTGVSQNPRHKITKRGQNVTFRCDPISEHNRLYWYRQTLGQGPEFLTYFQNEAQLEKSRLLSDRFSAERPKGSFSTLEIQRTEQGDSAMYLCASSLGQGTDTQYFGPGTRLTVL.

The gene calls are TRBV6-4 and TRBJ2-1, with 11 nucleotides matching TRBD1. This CDR3 is 15 amino acids long. Unmatched junction bases numbered 5, after V lost 6 bases and J lost 4 bases. Germline loops: CDR1 MRHNA, CDR2 SNTAGT. The CDR3, as DNA: TGTGCCAGCAGAACCGGGACAGGGGGGTACAATGAGCAGTTCTTC. Protein: CASRTGTGGYNEQFF.

The chain uses TRBV27 and TRBJ2-1; unclear D gene. This CDR3 region has 13 residues. Germline assignment: CDR1 MNHEY and CDR2 SMNVEV (reference sequence). The V gene lost 2 bases and the J gene lost 8 bases, with 10 bases spanning the gap. Here the CDR3 reads CASSLVGEDEQFF. The CDR3 DNA follows: TGTGCCAGCAGTTTAGTTGGAGAGGATGAGCAGTTCTTC.

Only one count was recorded for this clone. This sequence joins TRBV29-1 and TRBJ1-1; D not resolved. Trimming shortened V by 7 bases and J by 1 base, and 13 bases separated the two germline ends. There are 13 residues in the CDR3. Germline V lookup: CDR1 SQVTM, CDR2 ANQGSEA. The CDR3 region has the DNA TGCAGCGCCTCGGGATACAGGAACACTGAAGCTTTCTTT. Translation: CSASGYRNTEAFF.

The chain carries TRBV7-2 and TRBJ2-4, with D possibly matching TRBD2 (6 bases). The CDR3 length is 14 residues. The ends were cut back, 1 base at V and 9 bases at J, with 13 bases in the middle. Germline values: CDR1 SGHTA, CDR2 FQGNSA. The CDR3: CASSLEEGSRIQYF. The CDR3 DNA follows: TGTGCCAGCAGCTTAGAGGAGGGGTCGCGCATTCAGTACTTC.

This chain connects TRBV6-1 to TRBJ1-2, with TRBD1 identical over 9 bases. Germline values: CDR1 MNHNS, CDR2 SASEGT. Trimming removed 7 bases from V and 7 bases from J; junction bases left unmatched: 7. The CDR3 is 13 residues long. CDR3 sequence (DNA): TGTGCCAGCACCACGGGACAGGGTATTGGCTACACCTTC. Translated, it gives CASTTGQGIGYTF.

This chain links TRBV6-1 with TRBJ1-5; 8 bases line up with TRBD1. Germline loops: CDR1 MNHNS, CDR2 SASEGT. The CDR3 is 14 amino acids. The V gene end was trimmed by 7 bases and the J gene end by 4 bases; junction bases not matched to a gene: 6. CDR3: CASILTGVNQPQHF. For the CDR3, the DNA is TGTGCCAGCATTCTGACAGGGGTTAATCAGCCCCAGCATTTT.

The chain recombines TRBV7-2 with TRBJ1-5, with TRBD1 as a possible D gene (5 bases). Germline V gene sequence: CDR1 SGHTA, CDR2 FQGNSA. V dropped 1 base and J dropped 7 bases, with 17 bases sitting between them. The CDR3 covers 16 residues. The CDR3 loop is CASSLVLGAGGQPQHF. CDR3 nucleotides: TGTGCCAGCAGCTTAGTACTAGGGGCCGGGGGACAGCCCCAGCATTTT.

V is TRBV5-5 and J is TRBJ2-3, with 7 bases identical to TRBD1. The CDR3 consists of 14 residues. The J segment lost 1 base and the V segment lost 2 bases, leaving 1 base of the junction unmatched. The V gene's germline CDR1 is SGHKS and CDR2 YYEKEE (reference sequence). The CDR3 protein is CASSFDRGTDTQYF. CDR3 DNA: TGTGCCAGCAGCTTTGACAGGGGCACAGATACGCAGTATTTT.

The chain recombines TRBV30 with TRBJ2-3, with 7 bases matching TRBD2. The CDR3 contains 15 residues. J gave up 4 bases and V 5 bases, and 12 bases lay outside the gene matches. Germline assignment: CDR1 GTSNPN and CDR2 SVGIG (reference sequence). The DNA for the CDR3 is TGTGCCTGGCGATTACCGGGGACTACGGCAGATACGCAGTATTTT. It translates to CAWRLPGTTADTQYF. Complete variable domain (other parts from reference TRBV30 and TRBJ2-3): SQTIHQWPATLVQPVGSPLSLECTVEGTSNPNLYWYRQAAGRGLQLLFYSVGIGQISSEVPQNLSASRPQDRQFILSSKKLLLSDSGFYLCAWRLPGTTADTQYFGPGTRLTVL.

The chain joins TRBV7-9 to TRBJ1-2; 8 bases align to TRBD1. Trimming took 5 bases from V and 5 from J; bases not matched to a gene: 10. Germline-derived CDR1 and CDR2 are SEHNR and FQNEAQ (reference sequence). The CDR3 has 15 residues. CDR3 nucleotide sequence: TGTGCCAGCAGCCGAGACAGGGGCGCGAGTTATGGCTACACCTTC. Amino acids: CASSRDRGASYGYTF.

This chain connects TRBV28 to TRBJ1-2; a possible D gene is TRBD1 (5 bases). The CDR3 is 15 residues long. Per the germline V gene, CDR1 is MDHEN and CDR2 is SYDVKM. Between the trimmed V and J ends, which lost 4 bases and 4 bases, there was a span of 16 bases. CDR3 in DNA: TGTGCCAGCAGTTGGGGCCGCGAGACAATCTATGGCTACACCTTC. Protein sequence: CASSWGRETIYGYTF.

V is TRBV6-5 and J is TRBJ1-5; maybe TRBD1 (5 bases). CDR1 is MNHEY and CDR2 is SVGAGI in the germline V gene. The CDR3 has 15 residues. The ends were cut back, 4 bases at V and 8 bases at J, with 18 bases in the middle. CDR3 bases: TGTGCCAGCAGTTCAATCGGACGGCCGGGGGAGCCCCAGCATTTT. Amino acids: CASSSIGRPGEPQHF.

The chain carries TRBV29-1 and TRBJ1-2; no firm D call. The V gene lost 7 bases and the J gene lost 2 bases, with 14 bases spanning the gap. The CDR3 sequence is 13 residues long. Germline CDR1 is SQVTM and CDR2 is ANQGSEA. CDR3 DNA sequence: TGCAGCGCATTTCTGACGGGAAACTATGGCTACACCTTC. Protein: CSAFLTGNYGYTF.

The chain has TRBV12-5 and TRBJ1-5; D is ambiguous. CDR1 and CDR2 from the germline V gene are LGHNT and FRNRAP. This CDR3 comprises 13 residues. V lost 3 bases and J 4 bases, leaving 7 bases between the germline ends. In DNA form, the CDR3 reads TGTGCTAGTGGTTTCACAGCTAATCAGCCCCAGCATTTT. Protein product: CASGFTANQPQHF.

The J gene is TRBJ2-7, the V gene TRBV29-1; 9 bases map to TRBD1. CDR3 length equals 16 residues. V lost 4 bases, J lost 6 bases, and 16 bases stayed unmatched. Germline V lookup: CDR1 SQVTM, CDR2 ANQGSEA. DNA of the CDR3: TGCAGCGTTGTAAGGGACAGGGACGCTATCTCTGGCGAGCAGTACTTC. This sequence encodes CSVVRDRDAISGEQYF.

The CDR3 loop is CASSTGTAERTYEQYF. Written as DNA, the CDR3 is TGTGCCAGCAGCACAGGGACAGCGGAGAGGACCTACGAGCAGTACTTC. The V gene is TRBV5-6, the J gene TRBJ2-7, with 7 bases fitting TRBD1. V was pared by 4 bases and J by 2 bases, with 12 bases of the junction left unmatched. This CDR3 spans 16 amino acids. The germline V gene has CDR1 SGHDT and CDR2 YYEEEE.

The chain uses TRBV7-8 and TRBJ1-5; D not resolved. V was cut by 5 bases and J by 5 bases, with 7 bases left in between. The CDR3 totals 12 residues. Per germline, CDR1 SGHVS and CDR2 FQNEAQ. The CDR3 loop reads CASSQTDQPQHF. For the CDR3, the DNA is TGTGCCAGCAGCCAAACAGATCAGCCCCAGCATTTT. Supplemented by reference TRBV7-8 and TRBJ1-5, the full variable domain reads GAGVSQSPRYKVAKRGQDVALRCDPISGHVSLFWYQQALGQGPEFLTYFQNEAQLDKSGLPSDRFFAERPEGSVSTLKIQRTQQEDSAVYLCASSQTDQPQHFGDGTRLSIL.